Following are 26 T cell receptor beta chains from one sample sequenced in a study of blood T cell repertoires in COVID-19 (dated by TCRdb to about 2020). Library creation used the immunoSEQ multiplex PCR assay. In its TCRdb copy, this immuneACCESS table keeps in-frame sequences only and misses some clones. Where compared with another copy, unresolved V genes explain less than half of these, and the others have no known cause. Recorded for this sample are some 14,000 clones; nearly 90% of them occurred a single time. The ten largest clonotypes hold roughly 2.6% of the sample. Sequenced: peripheral blood. These receptors were obtained from a human donor in a cohort sampled during active COVID-19.

This chain links TRBV6-6 with TRBJ2-7; possible D gene TRBD1, 5 bases. V lost 0 bases, J lost 5 bases, and 11 bases lay in between. Germline-derived CDR1 and CDR2 are MNHNY and SVGAGI (reference sequence). This CDR3 spans 14 amino acids. This chain's CDR3 is CASSYSQGSDEQYF. CDR3 nucleotide sequence: TGTGCCAGCAGTTACTCCCAGGGTTCCGACGAGCAGTACTTC.

The chain combines TRBV6-6 with TRBJ1-4; D is perhaps TRBD1 (6 bases). This CDR3 is built from 17 residues. Germline CDR1 is MNHNY and CDR2 is SVGAGI (reference sequence). The ends were cut back, 5 bases at V and 0 bases at J, with 16 bases in the middle. This CDR3 is CASSRDTGPTTNEKLFF. CDR3 nucleotides: TGTGCCAGCAGTCGGGACACAGGCCCTACAACTAATGAAAAACTGTTTTTT.

The V gene is TRBV4-1, the J gene TRBJ2-3; 10 bases match TRBD2. This CDR3 region has 17 residues. J gave up 5 bases and V 0 bases, and 8 bases lay outside the gene matches. CDR1 is MGHRA, CDR2 YSYEKL, per germline. CDR3 bases: TGCGCCAGCAGCCAAGAAGGTCTAGCGGGAGTTGAAGATACGCAGTATTTT. This gives the protein CASSQEGLAGVEDTQYF.

V gene TRBV30 combines with J gene TRBJ1-2; 12 nucleotides align to TRBD1. In germline, CDR1 is GTSNPN, CDR2 SVGIG (reference sequence). The CDR3 length is 14 residues. V was clipped by 4 bases and J by 4 bases; unmatched bases: 4. The CDR3 sequence is CAWTGTGGAYGYTF. CDR3 DNA: TGTGCCTGGACTGGGACAGGGGGCGCCTATGGCTACACCTTC.

The chain carries TRBV12-3 or TRBV12-4 and TRBJ1-6; no definite D call. The CDR3 has 13 amino acids. V was pared by 3 bases and J by 6 bases, with 6 bases between. CDR3 amino acids: CASSLQINSPLHF. The CDR3, as DNA: TGTGCCAGCAGTTTGCAGATTAATTCACCCCTCCACTTT.

The chain combines TRBV13 with TRBJ2-5; 7 bases align to TRBD1. V shed 5 bases and J 1 base; nucleotides not matched to a gene: 1. CDR3 length equals 13 residues. In germline, CDR1 is PRHDT, CDR2 FYEKMQ (reference sequence). CDR3 DNA sequence: TGTGCCAGCAGCCGGGACAGCCAAGAGACCCAGTACTTC. Translation gives CASSRDSQETQYF.

Regarding this clone: Here the CDR3 omits its conserved ending phenylalanine or tryptophan, so a read error is the likely source. This chain uses TRBV4-3 with TRBJ1-2; D is possibly TRBD1 (6 bases). Germline CDR1 LGHNA, CDR2 YSLEER. This CDR3 has 15 amino acids. V lost 8 bases and J lost 2, with 18 bases in between. In DNA, the CDR3 is TGCGCCAGCGGACCCCACCTGACAGGCAACTATGGCTACACCCTC. Its protein product is CASGPHLTGNYGYTL.

In DNA, the CDR3 is TGTGCCAGCAGTGTTAGCGGCAGGCAGAACACTGAAGCTTTCTTT. Translation: CASSVSGRQNTEAFF. V gene TRBV2 combines with J gene TRBJ1-1, with D unresolved. V was clipped by 4 bases and J by 1 base, with 13 bases between them. The germline V gene encodes CDR1 SNHLY and CDR2 FYNNEI. The CDR3 loop spans 15 amino acids.

The V call is TRBV6-1, the J call TRBJ2-5, with D perhaps TRBD2 (5 bases). This CDR3 has 15 residues. The germline CDR1 and CDR2 sequences are MNHNS and SASEGT. The ends were cut back, 0 bases at V and 2 bases at J, with 10 bases in the middle. CDR3 sequence reads: CASSEALGRQETQYF. CDR3 DNA: TGTGCCAGCAGTGAAGCGCTAGGGAGACAAGAGACCCAGTACTTC.

Here the CDR3 reads CASLPGTGRTYEQYF. Written as DNA, the CDR3 is TGTGCCAGCCTTCCCGGGACAGGTCGAACCTACGAGCAGTACTTC. This chain joins TRBV6-5 and TRBJ2-7; the match to TRBD1 covers 8 bases. Germline CDR1 reads MNHEY; CDR2 reads SVGAGI. Losses at the gene ends were 8 bases for V and 2 bases for J; bases not matched to a gene: 11. The CDR3 runs to 15 residues.

The chain uses TRBV9 and TRBJ2-5; the match to TRBD1 covers 8 bases. The CDR3 consists of 15 residues. Germline loops: CDR1 SGDLS, CDR2 YYNGEE. V shed 2 bases and J 4 bases; nucleotides not matched to a gene: 7. CDR3 protein: CASSVSTGEAETQYF. The CDR3 DNA reads TGTGCCAGCAGCGTTTCGACAGGGGAGGCAGAGACCCAGTACTTC.

J is TRBJ2-1 and V is TRBV6-6, with 7 bases that match TRBD2. The CDR3 length is 12 residues. With V trimmed by 11 bases and J by 5 bases, 6 bases remained unmatched. Germline CDR1 and CDR2: MNHNY and SVGAGI (reference sequence). The CDR3 protein is CAGRAGNNEQFF. CDR3 nucleotide sequence: TGTGCCGGGAGGGCGGGGAACAATGAGCAGTTCTTC.

The rearrangement links TRBV5-1 to TRBJ1-2; 7 bases map to TRBD1. CDR3 length: 14 residues. Trimming took 4 bases from V and 5 from J; bases not matched to a gene: 8. Germline CDR1 reads SGHRS; CDR2 reads YFSETQ. The CDR3 bases are TGCGCCAGCAGCCTACAGGGGATCGAGTATGGCTACACCTTC. Its protein product is CASSLQGIEYGYTF.

This sequence joins TRBV7-2 and TRBJ2-7, with TRBD1 matching over 11 bases. Germline trimming cut 5 bases from V and 2 bases from J; bases unmatched to any gene: 2. The CDR3 is made up of 14 amino acids. Germline V gene lookup returns CDR1 SGHTA and CDR2 FQGNSA. The CDR3 nucleotides are TGTGCCAGCAGCCCGGGACAGGGGGCCTACGAGCAGTACTTC. This encodes CASSPGQGAYEQYF. The full variable domain, with the rest looked up from reference TRBV7-2 and TRBJ2-7, is GAGVSQSPSNKVTEKGKDVELRCDPISGHTALYWYRQSLGQGLEFLIYFQGNSAPDKSGLPSDRFSAERTGGSVSTLTIQRTQQEDSAVYLCASSPGQGAYEQYFGPGTRLTVT.

The rearrangement joins TRBV9 to TRBJ1-1; no definite D call. The CDR3 runs 15 residues. Germline V CDR1 and CDR2: SGDLS, YYNGEE. The V gene lost 0 bases and the J gene lost 0 bases, with 9 bases spanning the gap. The CDR3, as DNA: TGTGCCAGCAGCGTAGTCCCAGAAATGAACACTGAAGCTTTCTTT. Encoded protein: CASSVVPEMNTEAFF.

V gene TRBV5-1 combines with J gene TRBJ1-5, with 7 bases identical to TRBD1. Germline CDR1 SGHRS, CDR2 YFSETQ. The CDR3 consists of 14 residues. The V gene end was trimmed by 4 bases and the J gene end by 5 bases; junction bases not matched to a gene: 6. CDR3 bases: TGCGCCAGCAGCCCACAGGGGCCATATCAGCCCCAGCATTTT. This sequence encodes CASSPQGPYQPQHF.

The rearrangement uses TRBV19 and TRBJ2-7, with D possibly being TRBD2 (6 bases). This CDR3 has 14 residues. Looked up from germline, CDR1 is LNHDA and CDR2 is SQIVND (reference sequence). The V end was cut by 3 bases, the J end by 6 bases, with 15 bases between. CDR3 sequence: CASSIQGNGGEQYF. For the CDR3, the DNA is TGTGCCAGTAGTATTCAAGGCAACGGGGGCGAGCAGTACTTC.

This clone showed up just a few times. The V gene is TRBV25-1, the J gene TRBJ1-6, with D perhaps matching TRBD1 (6 bases). Between the trimmed V and J ends, which lost 5 bases and 2 bases, there was a span of 13 bases. Germline-derived CDR1 and CDR2 are MGHDK and SYGVNS. The length of the CDR3 is 16 residues. This chain's CDR3 is CASSPTGEPYNSPLHF. In nucleotides, the CDR3 is TGTGCCAGCAGTCCGACAGGAGAACCCTATAATTCACCCCTCCACTTT.

This clone was found a few times. This sequence joins TRBV20-1 and TRBJ2-3; the match to TRBD2 covers 9 bases. Germline V gene data show CDR1 as DFQATT and CDR2 as SNEGSKA (reference sequence). This CDR3 has 14 amino acids. Unmatched junction bases numbered 1, after V lost 3 bases and J lost 0 bases. CDR3 loop: CSASLAGSTDTQYF. The CDR3 nucleotides read TGCAGTGCTAGTCTAGCGGGAAGCACAGATACGCAGTATTTT.

The chain carries TRBV7-9 and TRBJ1-4, with D possibly being TRBD1 (6 bases). In germline, CDR1 is SEHNR, CDR2 FQNEAQ (reference sequence). The CDR3 has 16 residues. V gave up 1 base and J gave up 7 bases, with 16 bases separating them. CDR3: CASSLGGAGALEKLFF. DNA for the CDR3: TGTGCCAGCAGCTTAGGAGGTGCGGGGGCCCTTGAAAAACTGTTTTTT.

V is TRBV19 and J is TRBJ2-2, with TRBD1 matching 8 bases. CDR3 size: 14 residues. CDR1 is LNHDA, CDR2 SQIVND, per germline (reference sequence). With V trimmed by 8 bases and J by 3 bases, 5 bases remained unmatched. CDR3 DNA sequence: TGTGCCAGTTCAGGGGGCGGCTACACCGGGGAGCTGTTTTTT. Its translation is CASSGGGYTGELFF.

The chain joins TRBV7-2 to TRBJ2-3; 9 bases line up with TRBD1. Germline values: CDR1 SGHTA, CDR2 FQGNSA. V shed 0 bases, J shed 6 bases, and the junction held 7 bases outside the gene matches. This CDR3 has 16 residues. The CDR3 DNA reads TGTGCCAGCAGCTTAGCGTCCGGGACAGGGACCGATACGCAGTATTTT. Its protein product is CASSLASGTGTDTQYF.

The genes are TRBV5-1 and TRBJ2-1, with 7 bases aligning to TRBD2. There are 18 residues in the CDR3. Germline lookup yields CDR1 SGHRS and CDR2 YFSETQ. V was pared by 4 bases and J by 0 bases, with 13 bases of the junction left unmatched. The CDR3 loop is CASSPGLVAGYSYNEQFF. The CDR3 coding sequence is TGCGCCAGCAGCCCCGGGTTGGTAGCGGGTTACTCCTACAATGAGCAGTTCTTC.

This clone was counted a single time. The V and J genes are TRBV6-5 and TRBJ2-5, with D perhaps TRBD1 (5 bases). CDR1 MNHEY and CDR2 SVGAGI come from the germline V gene. Trimming left V 1 base short and J 3 bases short, with 12 bases between. CDR3 size: 15 residues. CDR3 loop: CASSYWGGGEETQYF. The DNA of the CDR3 is TGTGCCAGCAGTTACTGGGGCGGCGGCGAAGAGACCCAGTACTTC.

Here the CDR3 DNA reads TGTGCCAGCAGTTACTCGAGTACCGAAGCTTTCTTT. Protein sequence: CASSYSSTEAFF. The rearrangement uses TRBV6-5 and TRBJ1-1; D call uncertain. The CDR3 has 12 residues. The V end was cut by 0 bases, the J end by 8 bases, with 7 bases between. Germline V gene sequence: CDR1 MNHEY, CDR2 SVGAGI.

The chain combines TRBV4-3 with TRBJ2-1, with 7 bases matching TRBD2. The CDR3 is made up of 13 amino acids. CDR1 and CDR2 (germline): LGHNA, YSLEER. The V gene end was trimmed by 1 base and the J gene end by 9 bases; junction bases not matched to a gene: 3. The DNA for the CDR3 is TGCGCCAGCAGCCAAGCGGGGGGTTTTGAGCAGTTCTTC. This sequence encodes CASSQAGGFEQFF.